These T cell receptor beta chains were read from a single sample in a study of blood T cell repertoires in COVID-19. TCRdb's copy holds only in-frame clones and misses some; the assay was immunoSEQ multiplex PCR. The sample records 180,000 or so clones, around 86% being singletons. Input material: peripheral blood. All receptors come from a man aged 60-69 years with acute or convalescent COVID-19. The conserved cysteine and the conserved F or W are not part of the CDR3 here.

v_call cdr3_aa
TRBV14 ASSQDVRYGYT
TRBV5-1 ASSSPRGMNTEAF
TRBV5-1 ASSLGDNYNEQF
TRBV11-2 ASSFKSPGLAGGHEQF
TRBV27 ASGFLDRLEKLF
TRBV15 ATSRASGGNTIY
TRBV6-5 ASTSGQGTSPLH
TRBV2 ASSRRLVAGGSYEQY
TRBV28 ASSLNRGYSYT
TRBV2 ASSGHFLRGGYT
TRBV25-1 ASSVTGFAGGYT
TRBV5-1 ASSLGTGVYNEQF
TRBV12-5 ASGHNSGNTIY
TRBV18 ASSPISGANNEQF
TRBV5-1 ASSNNLQGATEMV
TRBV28 ASSPRPGMGYGYT
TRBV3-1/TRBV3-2 ASSQDGRTGPIYSGNTIY
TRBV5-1 ASSPQGAGQPQH
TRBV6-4 ASSRQGTTRDEQF
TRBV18 ASSPPGGNQPQH
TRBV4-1 ASSSSREAGELF
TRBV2 ASRDTGVRSYEQY
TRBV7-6 ASSSLAGGGGELF
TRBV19 ASTRQGGSEAF
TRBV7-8 ASSPRQGTLGTEAF
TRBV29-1 SVETGGPYGYT
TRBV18 ASSPQQRNEQY
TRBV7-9 ASSLGTVSYNEQF
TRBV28 ASSPGTGRREAF
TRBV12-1 ASSFGAQGVNYGYT
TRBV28 ASSLGSPRDYGYT
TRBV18 ASSPPGTGTVYNSPLH
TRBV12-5 ASATTGNNQPQH
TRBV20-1 SASVLTYREYSGANVLT
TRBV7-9 ASSLGSGVISGNTIY
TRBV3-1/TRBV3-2 ASSQEQREY
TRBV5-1 ASASDPVDEQY
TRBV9 ASSALGVEQF
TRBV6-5 ASNEGQSSYNEQF
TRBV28 ASSPPGGADEKLF
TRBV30 AWSPTYYGYT
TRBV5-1 ASRVGPGGDNQPQH
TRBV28 ASSLATSGVNEQF
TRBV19 ASSIVANQPQH
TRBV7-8 ASTPFREAYNEQF
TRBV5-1 ASRAGGPSSYNEQF
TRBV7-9 ASSFQGNDQPQH
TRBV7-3 ASSLTRRTEAF
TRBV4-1 ASSSPRTGVGTRKQF
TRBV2 ASSDPSGSREETQY
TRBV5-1 ASSSTTGRNQPQH
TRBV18 ASSPYRDAEAF